Following are 21 T cell receptor beta chains from one sample sequenced in a study of T cells in Graves' hyperthyroidism and ophthalmopathy. Researchers took RNA transcripts and amplified the TCR beta CDR3 regions from them. HTBI primers were employed in a first-round RT-PCR of the TCR CDR3. A single record per CDR3 protein comes from TCRdb applying MiXCR to the multiplex PCR reads. The sample holds about half a million distinct CDR3 sequences, 20% seen once. The source material was blood. These receptors originate from a man between 18 and 29 years old with Graves' hyperthyroidism.

This clonotype was seen only once. The chain joins TRBV6-1 to TRBJ1-3, with no clear D. V was pared by 8 bases and J by 0 bases, with 8 bases between. This CDR3 spans 13 amino acids. Germline CDR1 and CDR2: MNHNS and SASEGT. CDR3 protein: CASWISSGNTIYF. The DNA for the CDR3 is TGTGCCAGCTGGATCAGCTCTGGAAACACCATATATTTT.

The chain links TRBV29-1 to TRBJ1-2, with D perhaps matching TRBD1 (6 bases). Germline values: CDR1 SQVTM, CDR2 ANQGSEA. The CDR3 covers 16 residues. Trimming shortened V by 2 bases and J by 2 bases, and 18 bases separated the two germline ends. CDR3: CSVESGGGGGNYGYTF. Written as DNA, the CDR3 is TGCAGCGTTGAATCAGGAGGTGGGGGGGGCAACTATGGCTACACCTTC.

Ten or more counts support this clonotype. This sequence joins TRBV7-6 and TRBJ2-5; D not certain. Germline V gene data show CDR1 as SGHVS and CDR2 as FNYEAQ. The CDR3 covers 15 residues. V lost 0 bases and J lost 2, with 10 bases in between. The CDR3 is CASSLAPASQETQYF. CDR3 DNA sequence: TGTGCCAGCAGCTTAGCGCCGGCAAGTCAAGAGACCCAGTACTTC.

CDR3 sequence reads: CATKRGGTDTQYF. The CDR3 DNA follows: TGTGCAACCAAACGGGGAGGCACAGATACGCAGTATTTT. This chain joins TRBV28 and TRBJ2-3, with a tentative D call TRBD2 (5 bases). CDR1 and CDR2 from the germline V gene are MDHEN and SYDVKM. CDR3 length: 13 residues.

This clonotype was recorded many times. This rearrangement joins TRBV12-3 or TRBV12-4 to TRBJ1-2; TRBD1 matches at 9 bases. CDR3 length: 15 residues. Trimming cost V 7 bases and J 4 bases; bases outside gene matches: 10. CDR3 protein: CASTTSGTGIYGYTF. CDR3 nucleotides: TGTGCCAGCACCACCTCCGGGACAGGGATCTATGGCTACACCTTC.

This clonotype has ten or more counts. The chain is built from TRBV4-1 and TRBJ1-1, with unresolved D. V was pared by 2 bases and J by 0 bases, with 7 bases between. Germline CDR1 MGHRA, CDR2 YSYEKL. The CDR3 length is 14 residues. CDR3 protein: CASSQITLNTEAFF. The CDR3 DNA is TGCGCCAGCAGCCAAATAACCCTGAACACTGAAGCTTTCTTT.

The rearrangement links TRBV11-3 to TRBJ2-2, with D tentatively TRBD1 or TRBD2 (5 bases each). CDR3 size: 14 residues. Per the germline V gene, CDR1 is SGHNT and CDR2 is YENEEA. V lost 5 bases to trimming and J lost 0 bases, with 7 bases between them. The CDR3 nucleotides read TGTGCCAGCAGCCGGGACCCGAACACCGGGGAGCTGTTTTTT. It translates to CASSRDPNTGELFF.

Ten or more counts support this clonotype. This chain uses TRBV19 with TRBJ2-2; D is uncertain. V shed 3 bases and J shed 1 base, with 3 bases lying between them. The germline V gene encodes CDR1 LNHDA and CDR2 SQIVND (reference sequence). This CDR3 comprises 13 residues. DNA for the CDR3: TGTGCCAGTAGTATCGTGAACACCGGGGAGCTGTTTTTT. Translating it yields CASSIVNTGELFF.

This clonotype was seen many times. This chain links TRBV27 with TRBJ1-1; 9 positions agree with TRBD1. Germline V lookup: CDR1 MNHEY, CDR2 SMNVEV (reference sequence). The CDR3 runs to 15 residues. The junction had 9 bases not matched to a gene; V was cut back by 5 bases and J by 5 bases. The CDR3 DNA follows: TGTGCCAGCAGTGTCAGGACAGGGGTGGAAACTGAAGCTTTCTTT. This sequence encodes CASSVRTGVETEAFF.

Turning to this clonotype: A much larger clone is a single base away; this may be a read error. This likely comes from a read error, as the CDR3 has no conserved phenylalanine or tryptophan at its end. The chain links TRBV20-1 to TRBJ1-2, with D unresolved. CDR1 is DFQATT and CDR2 is SNEGSKA in the germline V gene (reference sequence). The CDR3 totals 11 residues. V was pared by 0 bases and J by 8 bases, with 7 bases between. Written as DNA, the CDR3 is TGCAGTGCTAGAGAAAGTGGGGGCTACACCTTA. Its translation is CSARESGGYTL.

Details on this clonotype: This may be a read error, as it is one base from a much larger clone. The CDR3 carries no conserved terminal phenylalanine or tryptophan, so it likely arises from a read error. The V gene is TRBV30, the J gene TRBJ1-5; 9 positions agree with TRBD1. The CDR3 is 15 amino acids. Germline CDR1 and CDR2: GTSNPN and SVGIG (reference sequence). The trim removed 2 bases at V and 7 bases at J, leaving 9 bases unmatched. The CDR3 spells CAWSPPGQGSQPQHV. The CDR3 DNA is TGTGCCTGGAGTCCTCCGGGACAGGGCTCCCAGCCCCAGCATGTT.

Concerning this clonotype itself: With a much larger clone just one base away, this may be a read error. CDR3 protein: CASGAHIGRNQPQHF. The CDR3 DNA sequence: TGTGCCAGCGGTGCGCACATAGGACGAAATCAGCCCCAGCATTTT. The V and J genes are TRBV2 and TRBJ1-5; no clear D. CDR3 size: 15 residues. Trimming left V 8 bases short and J 4 bases short, with 18 bases between. CDR1 is SNHLY, CDR2 FYNNEI, per germline.

V is TRBV6-5 and J is TRBJ2-7, with D possibly being TRBD1 or TRBD2 (5 bases each). There are 14 residues in the CDR3. Germline V gene sequence: CDR1 MNHEY, CDR2 SVGAGI. The V end lost 4 bases, the J end lost 7 bases, and 17 bases lay between the germline ends. Here the CDR3 reads CASSSSGPLGEQYF. CDR3 nucleotide sequence: TGTGCCAGCAGTTCCTCGGGACCCCTCGGGGAGCAGTACTTC.

This clonotype has a count of ten or more. This chain connects TRBV20-1 to TRBJ1-2; D remains ambiguous. There are 10 residues in the CDR3. Deletions cut 3 bases from V and 6 bases from J, with 5 bases between. CDR1 is DFQATT and CDR2 is SNEGSKA in the germline V gene (reference sequence). The CDR3: CSARSDGYTF. The DNA of the CDR3 is TGCAGTGCTAGGTCGGATGGCTACACCTTC.

This clonotype was observed many times. The chain uses TRBV11-1 and TRBJ1-1; D is unclear. V was clipped by 2 bases and J by 0 bases, with 13 bases between them. This CDR3 region has 16 residues. Germline loops: CDR1 SGHAT, CDR2 FQDESV (reference sequence). The CDR3 nucleotides read TGTGCCAGCAGCTTACACCTTGGGCTCCTGAACACTGAAGCTTTCTTT. It yields the protein CASSLHLGLLNTEAFF. Looking up the rest from reference TRBV11-1 and TRBJ1-1 gives the full variable domain: EAEVAQSPRYKITEKSQAVAFWCDPISGHATLYWYRQILGQGPELLVQFQDESVVDDSQLPKDRFSAERLKGVDSTLKIQPAELGDSAMYLCASSLHLGLLNTEAFFGQGTRLTVV.

This clonotype was observed many times. The V and J genes are TRBV28 and TRBJ2-2, with a tentative D call TRBD1 (5 bases). CDR3 length: 14 amino acids. CDR1 MDHEN and CDR2 SYDVKM come from the germline V gene. V dropped 1 base and J dropped 5 bases, with 8 bases sitting between them. CDR3 sequence: CASSLSAGTGELFF. The CDR3 nucleotides are TGTGCCAGCAGTTTATCGGCAGGGACCGGGGAGCTGTTTTTT.

This clonotype was seen many times. The chain is built from TRBV28 and TRBJ1-2; D is unresolved. CDR3 length: 15 residues. Trimming shortened V by 3 bases and J by 8 bases, and 19 bases separated the two germline ends. From germline, CDR1 is MDHEN and CDR2 SYDVKM. The CDR3: CASSFSSRARGGYTF. For the CDR3, the DNA is TGTGCCAGCAGTTTCTCTTCGAGGGCCCGGGGAGGCTACACCTTC.

This clonotype was picked up many times. The chain couples TRBV12-3 or TRBV12-4 to TRBJ2-5, with TRBD1 matching 12 bases. The CDR3 has 16 amino acids. The V and J ends lost 3 bases and 4 bases, in that order; junction bases with no gene match: 6. CDR3 nucleotides: TGTGCCAGCAGTTTGGGACAGGGGGCTTCGGCAGAGACCCAGTACTTC. Translation: CASSLGQGASAETQYF.

This clonotype was counted many times. The J gene is TRBJ1-5, the V gene TRBV6-1; 7 bases match TRBD1. V was clipped by 3 bases and J by 5 bases; unmatched bases: 1. Germline loops: CDR1 MNHNS, CDR2 SASEGT. The CDR3 is 13 amino acids. This CDR3 is CASSDDRDQPQHF. CDR3 nucleotide sequence: TGTGCCAGCAGTGACGACAGGGATCAGCCCCAGCATTTT.

The chain is built from TRBV25-1 and TRBJ2-7; D ambiguous. The V gene's germline CDR1 is MGHDK and CDR2 SYGVNS. V lost 5 bases and J 5 bases, leaving 10 bases between the germline ends. This CDR3 spans 12 amino acids. CDR3 region: CASSQQQDEQYF. Written as DNA, the CDR3 is TGTGCCAGCAGTCAGCAGCAAGACGAGCAGTACTTC.

The genes are TRBV12-3 or TRBV12-4 and TRBJ1-2; TRBD1 aligns across 9 bases. This CDR3 region has 14 residues. Trimming at V came to 6 bases and at J to 2 bases, leaving 4 bases not matched to a gene. The CDR3 coding sequence is TGTGCCAGCAGACTACAGGGGGCCAACTATGGCTACACCTTC. Encoded protein: CASRLQGANYGYTF.